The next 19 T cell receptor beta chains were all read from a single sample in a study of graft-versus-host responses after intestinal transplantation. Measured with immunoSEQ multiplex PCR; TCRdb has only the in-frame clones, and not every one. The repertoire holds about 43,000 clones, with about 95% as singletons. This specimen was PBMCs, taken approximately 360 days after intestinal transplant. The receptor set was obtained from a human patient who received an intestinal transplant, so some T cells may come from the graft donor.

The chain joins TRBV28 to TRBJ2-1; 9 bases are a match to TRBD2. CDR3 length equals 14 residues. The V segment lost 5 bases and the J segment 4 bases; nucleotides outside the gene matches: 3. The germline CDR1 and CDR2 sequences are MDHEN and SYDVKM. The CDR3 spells CASSPSGRYNEQFF. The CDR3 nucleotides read TGTGCCAGCAGTCCGAGCGGGAGGTACAATGAGCAGTTCTTC.

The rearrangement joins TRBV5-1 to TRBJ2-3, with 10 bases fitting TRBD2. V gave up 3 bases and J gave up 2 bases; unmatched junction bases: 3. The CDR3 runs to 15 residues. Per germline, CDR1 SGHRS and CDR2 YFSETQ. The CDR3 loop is CASSSSGGNTDTQYF. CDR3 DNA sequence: TGCGCCAGCAGCTCTAGCGGGGGTAACACAGATACGCAGTATTTT.

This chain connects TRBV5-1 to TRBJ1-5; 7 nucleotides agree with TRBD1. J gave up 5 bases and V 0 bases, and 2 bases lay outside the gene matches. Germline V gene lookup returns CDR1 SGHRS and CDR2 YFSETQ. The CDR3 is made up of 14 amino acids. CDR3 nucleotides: TGCGCCAGCAGCTTGGGCCAGGGGGATCAGCCCCAGCATTTT. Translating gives CASSLGQGDQPQHF.

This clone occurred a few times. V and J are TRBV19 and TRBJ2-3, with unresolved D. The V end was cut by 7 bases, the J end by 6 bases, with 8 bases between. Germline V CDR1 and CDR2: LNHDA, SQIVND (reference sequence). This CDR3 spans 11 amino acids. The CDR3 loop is CASNLGDTQYF. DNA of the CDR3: TGTGCCAGTAACCTGGGCGATACGCAGTATTTT.

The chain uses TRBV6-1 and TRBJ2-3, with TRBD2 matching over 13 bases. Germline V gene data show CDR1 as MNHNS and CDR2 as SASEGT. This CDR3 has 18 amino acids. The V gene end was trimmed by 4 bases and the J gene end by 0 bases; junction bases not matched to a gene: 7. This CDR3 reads CASSGTSGSRRSTDTQYF. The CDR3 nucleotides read TGTGCCAGCAGTGGGACTAGCGGGAGCCGACGTAGCACAGATACGCAGTATTTT.

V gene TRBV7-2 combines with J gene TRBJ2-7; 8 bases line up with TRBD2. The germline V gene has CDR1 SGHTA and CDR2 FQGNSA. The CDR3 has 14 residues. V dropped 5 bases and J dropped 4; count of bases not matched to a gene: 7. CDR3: CASSPGLATYEQYF. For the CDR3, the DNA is TGTGCCAGCAGCCCCGGACTAGCCACATACGAGCAGTACTTC.

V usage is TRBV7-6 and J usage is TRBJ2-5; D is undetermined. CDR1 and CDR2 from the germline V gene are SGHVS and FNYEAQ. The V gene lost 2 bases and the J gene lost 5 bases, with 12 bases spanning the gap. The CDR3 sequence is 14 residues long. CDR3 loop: CASSLLQSSETQYF. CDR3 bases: TGTGCCAGCAGCTTATTGCAAAGTTCGGAGACCCAGTACTTC.

The CDR3 is CASSLGLGGEAFF. Here the CDR3 DNA reads TGTGCCAGCAGCTTGGGGTTGGGAGGAGAAGCTTTCTTT. The chain has TRBV7-9 and TRBJ1-1; D is unresolved. The CDR3 spans 13 residues. Germline V gene data show CDR1 as SEHNR and CDR2 as FQNEAQ (reference sequence). Between the trimmed V and J ends, which lost 3 bases and 8 bases, there was a span of 13 bases.

The chain's CDR3 is CASSWADTQYF. CDR3 bases: TGTGCCAGCAGCTGGGCGGATACGCAGTATTTT. V is TRBV7-9 and J is TRBJ2-3; D gene unclear. The CDR3 consists of 11 residues. Germline V gene data show CDR1 as SEHNR and CDR2 as FQNEAQ (reference sequence). Trimming took off 4 bases at V and 6 bases at J, with 5 bases between the two ends.

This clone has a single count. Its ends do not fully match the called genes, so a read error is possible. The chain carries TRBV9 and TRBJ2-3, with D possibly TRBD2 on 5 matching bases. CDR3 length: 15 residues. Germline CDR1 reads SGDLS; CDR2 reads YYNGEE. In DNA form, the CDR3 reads TGTGCCAGCAGCCCGAGGGCAGGACGCACAGATACGCAGTACTTT. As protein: CASSPRAGRTDTQYF.

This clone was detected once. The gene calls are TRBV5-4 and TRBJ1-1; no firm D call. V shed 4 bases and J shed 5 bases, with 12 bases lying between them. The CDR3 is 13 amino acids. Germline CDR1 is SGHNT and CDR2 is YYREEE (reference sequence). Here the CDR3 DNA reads TGTGCCAGCAGCCCCCGCCTTGGGACTGAAGCTTTCTTT. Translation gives CASSPRLGTEAFF. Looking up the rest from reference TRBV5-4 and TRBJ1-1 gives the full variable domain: ETGVTQSPTHLIKTRGQQVTLRCSSQSGHNTVSWYQQALGQGPQFIFQYYREEENGRGNFPPRFSGLQFPNYSSELNVNALELDDSALYLCASSPRLGTEAFFGQGTRLTVV.

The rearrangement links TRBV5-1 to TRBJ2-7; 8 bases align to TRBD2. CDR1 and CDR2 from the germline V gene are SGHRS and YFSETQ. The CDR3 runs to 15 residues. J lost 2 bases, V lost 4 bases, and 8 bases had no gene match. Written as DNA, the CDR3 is TGCGCCAGCAGCATGAAGCGGGAGCTCACCTACGAGCAGTACTTC. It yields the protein CASSMKRELTYEQYF.

The CDR3 reads CASSEGTGELFF. The CDR3 coding sequence is TGTGCCAGCAGTGAGGGCACCGGGGAGCTGTTTTTT. The chain employs TRBV6-4 and TRBJ2-2; D unclear. V was trimmed by 3 bases and J by 4 bases, leaving 3 bases between them. Germline V gene sequence: CDR1 MRHNA, CDR2 SNTAGT. This CDR3 has 12 residues.

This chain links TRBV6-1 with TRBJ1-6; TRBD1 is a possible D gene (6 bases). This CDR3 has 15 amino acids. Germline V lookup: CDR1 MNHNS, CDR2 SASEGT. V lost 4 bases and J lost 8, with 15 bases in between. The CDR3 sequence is CASSVLTGTDSPLHF. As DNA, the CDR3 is TGTGCCAGCAGTGTACTAACAGGGACCGATTCACCCCTCCACTTT.

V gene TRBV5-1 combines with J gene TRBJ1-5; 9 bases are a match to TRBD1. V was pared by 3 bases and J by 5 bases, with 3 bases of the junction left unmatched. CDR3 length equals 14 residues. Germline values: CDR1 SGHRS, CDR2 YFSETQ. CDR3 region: CASSSGQGDQPQHF. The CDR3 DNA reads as TGCGCCAGCAGCTCGGGACAGGGTGATCAGCCCCAGCATTTT. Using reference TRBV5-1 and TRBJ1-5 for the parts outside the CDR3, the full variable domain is KAGVTQTPRYLIKTRGQQVTLSCSPISGHRSVSWYQQTPGQGLQFLFEYFSETQRNKGNFPGRFSGRQFSNSRSEMNVSTLELGDSALYLCASSSGQGDQPQHFGDGTRLSIL.

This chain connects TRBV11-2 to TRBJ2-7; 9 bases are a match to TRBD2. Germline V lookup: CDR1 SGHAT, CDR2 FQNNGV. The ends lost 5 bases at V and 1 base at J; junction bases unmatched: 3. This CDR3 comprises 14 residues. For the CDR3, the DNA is TGTGCCAGCAGCCGGACTAGCGCATCCTACGAGCAGTACTTC. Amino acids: CASSRTSASYEQYF.

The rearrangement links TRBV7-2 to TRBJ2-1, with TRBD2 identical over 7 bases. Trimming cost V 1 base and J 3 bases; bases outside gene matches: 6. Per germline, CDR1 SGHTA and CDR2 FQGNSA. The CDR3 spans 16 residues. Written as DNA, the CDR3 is TGTGCCAGCAGCTTAGATACACTAGCGCGCTACAATGAGCAGTTCTTC. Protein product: CASSLDTLARYNEQFF.

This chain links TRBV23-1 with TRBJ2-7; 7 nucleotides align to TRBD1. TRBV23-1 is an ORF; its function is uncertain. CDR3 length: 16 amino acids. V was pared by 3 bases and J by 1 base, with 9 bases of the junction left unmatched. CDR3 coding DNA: TGCGCCAGCAGTCAGTCAGTCCGGGACAGTTCCTACGAGCAGTACTTC. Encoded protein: CASSQSVRDSSYEQYF.

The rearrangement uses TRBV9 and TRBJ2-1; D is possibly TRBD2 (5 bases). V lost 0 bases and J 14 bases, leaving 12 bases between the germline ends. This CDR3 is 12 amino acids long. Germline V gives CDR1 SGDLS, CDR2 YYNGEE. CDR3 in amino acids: CASSVDSSRKFF. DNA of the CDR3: TGTGCCAGCAGCGTAGATTCTAGCCGTAAGTTCTTC.